This passage covers 28 T cell receptor beta chains from one sample sequenced in a study of T cells after yellow fever vaccination. One entry per CDR3 protein results from TCRdb running MiXCR on the 5' RACE reads. The table includes approximately 550,000 distinct CDR3 sequences, roughly 12% detected once. The material was PBMCs, obtained on the day of the yellow fever booster vaccination. All receptors derive from a man aged 25 to 40 who received the YFV17D yellow fever vaccine.

The chain joins TRBV28 to TRBJ2-7, with 10 bases identical to TRBD1. Germline CDR1 is MDHEN and CDR2 is SYDVKM. The ends lost 2 bases at V and 2 bases at J; junction bases unmatched: 3. This CDR3 is 15 amino acids long. The CDR3 nucleotides are TGTGCCAGCAGTTTACCCGGGACAGGGGCCTACGAGCAGTACTTC. This gives the protein CASSLPGTGAYEQYF.

In its sample, this clonotype was seen a few times. V gene TRBV7-2 combines with J gene TRBJ1-4, with 7 positions matching TRBD1. V gave up 5 bases and J gave up 5 bases; unmatched junction bases: 8. Germline V gene data show CDR1 as SGHTA and CDR2 as FQGNSA. The CDR3 is made up of 15 amino acids. The CDR3 loop is CASSVNRGLNEKLFF. As DNA, the CDR3 is TGTGCCAGCAGCGTCAACAGGGGACTCAATGAAAAACTGTTTTTT.

This clonotype showed up just a few times. This chain links TRBV28 with TRBJ1-5, with D hard to call. Trimming shortened V by 5 bases and J by 6 bases, and 14 bases separated the two germline ends. From germline, CDR1 is MDHEN and CDR2 SYDVKM. The CDR3 is 14 residues long. The CDR3 bases are TGTGCCAGCAGTCTCGGCGCTGGCGGTCAGCCCCAGCATTTT. As protein: CASSLGAGGQPQHF.

V and J are TRBV29-1 and TRBJ2-7; D possibly corresponds to TRBD1 (6 bases). Trimming took 0 bases from V and 3 from J, leaving 12 bases between them. Germline V gives CDR1 SQVTM, CDR2 ANQGSEA. CDR3 size: 14 residues. The CDR3 coding sequence is TGCAGCGTTGAAGATCCGACAGGACACTACGAGCAGTACTTC. Its translation: CSVEDPTGHYEQYF.

The chain has TRBV20-1 and TRBJ2-3, with 9 bases fitting TRBD2. V lost 5 bases to trimming and J lost 2 bases; unmatched junction nucleotides: 5. CDR1 is DFQATT and CDR2 is SNEGSKA in the germline V gene (reference sequence). The CDR3 is made up of 14 amino acids. The CDR3 nucleotides are TGCAGTGCTCCACTAGCGGGCATCACAGATACGCAGTATTTT. Amino acid sequence: CSAPLAGITDTQYF.

This clonotype appeared a few times. The genes are TRBV7-9 and TRBJ2-1; possibly TRBD1 for D (5 bases). Trimming took 7 bases from V and 0 from J, leaving 13 bases between them. CDR3 length equals 15 residues. Germline assignment: CDR1 SEHNR and CDR2 FQNEAQ (reference sequence). In nucleotides, the CDR3 is TGTGCCAGCATCCAACAGGAGAGCTCCTACAATGAGCAGTTCTTC. This gives the protein CASIQQESSYNEQFF.

This clonotype was detected only a few times. The J gene is TRBJ2-5, the V gene TRBV20-1; D is ambiguous. Germline CDR1 reads DFQATT; CDR2 reads SNEGSKA (reference sequence). Between the trimmed V and J ends, which lost 0 bases and 3 bases, there was a span of 11 bases. The CDR3 totals 14 residues. In DNA form, the CDR3 reads TGCAGTGCTAGAGATTGGGCTGGGAAAGAGACCCAGTACTTC. Its protein product is CSARDWAGKETQYF.

V gene TRBV3-1 combines with J gene TRBJ2-7, with 9 bases aligning to TRBD1. V gave up 4 bases and J gave up 1 base; unmatched junction bases: 14. The CDR3 is 18 residues long. Germline V CDR1 and CDR2: LGHDT, YNNKEL (reference sequence). CDR3 DNA: TGTGCCAGCAGCCCGGTCCCGGGACAGGGACCGCCATCCTACGAGCAGTACTTC. The encoded protein is CASSPVPGQGPPSYEQYF.

This clonotype has just a few counts. The chain recombines TRBV11-2 with TRBJ2-7, with 7 bases fitting TRBD1. Germline lookup yields CDR1 SGHAT and CDR2 FQNNGV. V shed 7 bases and J 0 bases; nucleotides not matched to a gene: 9. The CDR3 consists of 15 residues. Written as DNA, the CDR3 is TGTGCCAGCAACCCCGATTGGGACAGCTCCTACGAGCAGTACTTC. Amino acid sequence: CASNPDWDSSYEQYF.

This chain links TRBV9 with TRBJ2-2; D uncertain. The V gene lost 6 bases and the J gene lost 2 bases, with 17 bases spanning the gap. The germline V gene encodes CDR1 SGDLS and CDR2 YYNGEE. This CDR3 is 16 amino acids long. The CDR3 spells CASTLDPYANTGELFF. In DNA, the CDR3 is TGTGCCAGCACCCTCGACCCTTATGCTAACACCGGGGAGCTGTTTTTT.

The chain employs TRBV6-5 and TRBJ2-7; D remains unclear. Looked up from germline, CDR1 is MNHEY and CDR2 is SVGAGI. Trimming took 4 bases from V and 6 from J, leaving 16 bases between them. CDR3 length equals 14 residues. CDR3: CASSSPGPPAEQYF. The CDR3 DNA is TGTGCCAGCAGTTCCCCAGGACCCCCGGCCGAGCAGTACTTC.

This clonotype was detected a few times. V usage is TRBV5-1 and J usage is TRBJ1-1, with D hard to call. The germline gives CDR1 SGHRS, CDR2 YFSETQ. The CDR3 runs to 15 residues. V was trimmed by 0 bases and J by 1 base, leaving 10 bases between them. The chain's CDR3 is CASSLDSAKNTEAFF. DNA for the CDR3: TGCGCCAGCAGCTTGGATTCAGCGAAGAACACTGAAGCTTTCTTT.

Remarks on this clonotype: Lacking the conserved final phenylalanine or tryptophan, this CDR3 likely reflects a read error. This chain uses TRBV12-3 or TRBV12-4 with TRBJ2-2; D is uncertain. The CDR3 length is 12 residues. Trimming took off 4 bases at V and 8 bases at J, with 8 bases between the two ends. CDR3: CASSSRVGELFS. In DNA, the CDR3 is TGTGCCAGCAGTTCACGGGTGGGGGAGCTGTTTTCT.

This clonotype was recorded a few times. This rearrangement joins TRBV10-1 to TRBJ2-3, with D possibly TRBD2 on 5 matching bases. Germline CDR1 reads WNHNN; CDR2 reads SYGVQD (reference sequence). Trimming stripped 2 bases from V and 7 bases from J, with 13 bases between. The CDR3 runs 14 residues. In nucleotides, the CDR3 is TGCGCCAGCAGTGAGAACGGGGTGCTACATACGCAGTATTTT. Protein sequence: CASSENGVLHTQYF.

This clonotype was counted only a few times. The genes are TRBV25-1 and TRBJ2-7; D is unresolved. The V gene lost 2 bases and the J gene lost 3 bases, with 14 bases spanning the gap. CDR3 length: 15 residues. CDR1 is MGHDK, CDR2 SYGVNS, per germline. CDR3 amino acids: CASSEGTPIGYEQYF. As DNA, the CDR3 is TGTGCCAGCAGTGAAGGAACCCCCATCGGCTACGAGCAGTACTTC.

The chain joins TRBV12-3 or TRBV12-4 to TRBJ2-2; D perhaps matches TRBD2 (7 bases). CDR3 size: 14 residues. V lost 9 bases to trimming and J lost 4 bases, with 15 bases between them. For the CDR3, the DNA is TGTGCCAGTCGGGGGGCGCCGGGCACCGGGGAGCTGTTTTTT. Its protein is CASRGAPGTGELFF.

This chain links TRBV5-1 with TRBJ1-2; D is ambiguous. CDR3 size: 16 residues. Trimming cost V 0 bases and J 0 bases, with 12 bases left between them. Germline CDR1 is SGHRS and CDR2 is YFSETQ. CDR3 sequence reads: CASSLDSGLANYGYTF. The CDR3 region has the DNA TGCGCCAGCAGCTTGGACTCAGGCCTAGCTAACTATGGCTACACCTTC.

This chain's CDR3 is CASSLGRGQGTGELFF. DNA for the CDR3: TGTGCCAGCAGCTTGGGACGGGGGCAAGGCACCGGGGAGCTGTTTTTT. The chain has TRBV5-5 and TRBJ2-2; the D gene could be TRBD1 or TRBD2 (6 bases each). Germline assignment: CDR1 SGHKS and CDR2 YYEKEE (reference sequence). This CDR3 spans 16 amino acids. Trimming took 0 bases from V and 4 from J, leaving 13 bases between them. The variable domain in full, with the rest retrieved from reference TRBV5-5 and TRBJ2-2, is DAGVTQSPTHLIKTRGQQVTLRCSPISGHKSVSWYQQVLGQGPQFIFQYYEKEERGRGNFPDRFSARQFPNYSSELNVNALLLGDSALYLCASSLGRGQGTGELFFGEGSRLTVL.

This clonotype showed up just a few times. V and J are TRBV7-8 and TRBJ2-2; 7 positions agree with TRBD2. Unmatched junction bases numbered 8, after V lost 1 base and J lost 6 bases. The CDR3 runs to 16 residues. CDR1 SGHVS and CDR2 FQNEAQ come from the germline V gene. The CDR3 loop is CASSLVGGNGAGELFF. For the CDR3, the DNA is TGTGCCAGCAGCTTAGTCGGGGGGAATGGCGCCGGGGAGCTGTTTTTT.

In its sample, this clonotype was seen a few times. This chain connects TRBV13 to TRBJ2-2; unclear D gene. The V end was cut by 3 bases, the J end by 4 bases, with 12 bases between. This CDR3 comprises 15 residues. Germline V gene data show CDR1 as PRHDT and CDR2 as FYEKMQ (reference sequence). CDR3 nucleotide sequence: TGTGCCAGCAGCTTCCGCCCAACCACCACCGGGGAGCTGTTTTTT. It yields the protein CASSFRPTTTGELFF.

The chain combines TRBV11-1 with TRBJ2-5, with a tentative D call TRBD1 (6 bases). The CDR3 contains 15 residues. Trimming removed 4 bases at V and 5 bases at J, with 17 bases between. CDR1 and CDR2 from the germline V gene are SGHAT and FQDESV (reference sequence). This CDR3 reads CASSSGQKQGETQYF. The CDR3 nucleotides read TGTGCCAGCAGCTCTGGACAAAAGCAGGGGGAGACCCAGTACTTC.

The chain has TRBV12-3 or TRBV12-4 and TRBJ2-1; D is tentatively TRBD1 or TRBD2 (5 bases each). The CDR3 has 16 residues. V was cut by 5 bases and J by 0 bases, with 14 bases left in between. CDR3 protein: CASSVPGTLSYNEQFF. Written as DNA, the CDR3 is TGTGCCAGCAGTGTCCCCGGGACCCTCTCCTACAATGAGCAGTTCTTC.

This clonotype has only a few counts. In DNA, the CDR3 is TGTGCCAGCAGTTTCCTCAGTGGCAATCAGCCCCAGCATTTT. This encodes CASSFLSGNQPQHF. This chain links TRBV12-3 or TRBV12-4 with TRBJ1-5, with D unclear. V was clipped by 3 bases and J by 2 bases, with 8 bases between them. This CDR3 contains 14 residues.

This clonotype has more than one count but fewer than ten. This chain uses TRBV6-5 with TRBJ1-1, with TRBD1 matching over 8 bases. In germline, CDR1 is MNHEY, CDR2 SVGAGI. J was trimmed by 5 bases and V by 6 bases; bases with no gene match: 14. The CDR3 contains 16 residues. The CDR3 DNA follows: TGTGCCAGCAGCTCAGACAGGGGCGATCTGAGGACTGAAGCTTTCTTT. This gives the protein CASSSDRGDLRTEAFF.

The table lists this clonotype with a few counts. This sequence joins TRBV27 and TRBJ2-7, with D perhaps matching TRBD1 or TRBD2 (5 bases each). CDR1 is MNHEY and CDR2 is SMNVEV in the germline V gene (reference sequence). V lost 5 bases, J lost 5 bases, and 22 bases lay in between. This CDR3 has 16 amino acids. CDR3 region: CASSPSHGALWNEQYF. CDR3 coding DNA: TGTGCCAGCAGTCCCTCCCACGGGGCACTCTGGAACGAGCAGTACTTC.

The chain has TRBV10-3 and TRBJ2-7; 13 bases are a match to TRBD2. Per the germline V gene, CDR1 is ENHRY and CDR2 is SYGVKD. The V gene end was trimmed by 0 bases and the J gene end by 2 bases; junction bases not matched to a gene: 7. The CDR3 loop spans 18 amino acids. As DNA, the CDR3 is TGTGCCATCAGTGAGTCGGGGACTAGCGGGAATCTAACCTACGAGCAGTACTTC. The encoded protein is CAISESGTSGNLTYEQYF.

This chain uses TRBV5-4 with TRBJ1-1; tentatively, D is TRBD1 (5 bases). Trimming took 3 bases from V and 3 from J, leaving 15 bases between them. CDR1 and CDR2 from the germline V gene are SGHNT and YYREEE (reference sequence). The CDR3 is 15 residues long. The CDR3 coding sequence is TGTGCCAGCAGCTCGACGGGGCCGGCGGACACTGAAGCTTTCTTT. Its protein product is CASSSTGPADTEAFF.

This clonotype was seen a handful of times. This chain uses TRBV7-2 with TRBJ2-7, with 7 bases aligning to TRBD1. The germline CDR1 and CDR2 sequences are SGHTA and FQGNSA. J was trimmed by 2 bases and V by 5 bases; bases with no gene match: 6. This CDR3 spans 14 amino acids. In DNA, the CDR3 is TGTGCCAGCAGCCCCAGGACAGGAACCTACGAGCAGTACTTC. Translated: CASSPRTGTYEQYF.